This TCR beta chain was identified during a study of cytomegalovirus exposure and HLA in healthy donors. Study details: Clustering assigned about 79% of the approximately 370 genotyped donors to the Caucasian-associated ancestry cluster. General study results and limits: Researchers left out some V segments, among them TRBV6-2 and TRBV6-3, as indistinguishable. Cytomegalovirus-associated status was assigned to around 160 TCR beta chains.

The PCR used 60 Vbeta and 13 Jbeta primers. The repertoire was sequenced with immunoSEQ multiplex PCR; TCRdb's copy has only in-frame clones and lacks some. The repertoire has some 150,000 clones, about four fifths of them found once; the top ten carry about 13%. CDR3 length: 11 amino acids. Germline V gene sequence: CDR1 SNHLY, CDR2 FYNNEI. V was clipped by 11 bases and J by 6 bases, with 11 bases between them. As for this clone: Its antigen is unknown.

Sequencing used PBMCs. The TCR comes from a woman between 50 and 59 years old in good health and CMV-seronegative. The V and J genes are TRBV2 and TRBJ2-1; the D is unclear. The CDR3 is CASRRSNEQFF. The CDR3 region has the DNA TGTGCCTCACGTAGAAGCAATGAGCAGTTCTTC.